This T cell receptor beta chain was identified in a study of blood T cells in healthy people across ages. At least 6.5 million PBMCs were isolated per sample. With each sample, at least 5 micrograms of total RNA were extracted. PCR was performed a second time for roughly 7 to 11 cycles using a sample-barcoded 5' primer and a J-beta primer mix. TCRdb analysed the 5' RACE reads with MiXCR anew, one entry per CDR3 protein. The repertoire holds roughly 1,800,000 distinct CDR3 sequences, with about 50% as singletons. Study-wide findings and caveats: Samples with more naive T cells showed higher observed beta diversity. It was the long-lived donors that had more naive CD4+ cells and higher diversity than aged donors.

This clonotype appeared once. Antigen specificity is unknown. Because it lacks the conserved phenylalanine or tryptophan at the end, this CDR3 is likely a read error. The TCR originated in a woman aged 35 to 49 in good health. The specimen sequenced was blood.

CDR3 sequence reads: CASSEGQGAQHS. The CDR3 bases are TGTGCCAGCAGTGAGGGACAGGGTGCCCAGCATTCT. This chain joins TRBV6-5 and TRBJ1-5; 9 bases fit TRBD1. Trimming took 5 bases from V and 11 from J; bases not matched to a gene: 4. Germline CDR1 is MNHEY and CDR2 is SVGAGI. The CDR3 runs to 12 residues.